This TCR beta chain stems from a study of shared clonotypes between healthy human individuals. Study findings and constraints: An anticipated effect of sequencing depth on clonotype sharing among donors was recognized.

In regard to this clone: Its antigen is as yet unknown.

Profiling relied on immunoSEQ multiplex PCR, and the TCRdb table lists in-frame clones only, not all of them. The sample carries some 2.1 million clones, roughly 94% recorded once. V lost 4 bases and J 4 bases, leaving 14 bases between the germline ends. Germline V lookup: CDR1 MNHNS, CDR2 SASEGT. This CDR3 comprises 15 residues. The sample consisted of naive CD4+ T cells sorted from blood. Noted subset: CD45RA+ positively selected. The TCR originated in a man between 18 and 29 years old in good health. The chain combines TRBV6-1 with TRBJ2-1; tentative D call: TRBD1 (5 bases). In DNA form, the CDR3 reads TGTGCCAGCAGTGGGGGCAAAGTAGGTTACAATGAGCAGTTCTTC. This translates into CASSGGKVGYNEQFF.